The rows below give T cell receptor beta chains drawn from one sample of a study of response to subunit inactivated influenza vaccine. In TCRdb, the RT-PCR reads were re-called with MiXCR into one record per CDR3 protein. The repertoire includes roughly 760,000 distinct CDR3 sequences, 21% of them detected once, and about a tenth sits in the top ten. Specimen: PBMCs from blood, collected 4 to 6 days after vaccination. All receptors derive from a middle-aged man who received an inactivated influenza vaccine. The CDR3 runs from the conserved cysteine through the conserved F or W. D genes are given only for firm matches. Clone size is stated in some rows and not others, as once, few, many or a class when expanded.

j_call | v_call | clone_size | d_call | cdr3_aa | cdr3_nt
TRBJ2-3 | TRBV7-2 | . | TRBD2 | CASSSSGGRPDTQYF | TGTGCCAGCAGCTCCTCGGGGGGGCGCCCAGATACGCAGTATTTT
TRBJ2-7 | TRBV29-1 | few | . | CSVEGRGGSYEQYF | TGCAGCGTTGAAGGCAGGGGCGGCTCCTACGAGCAGTACTTC
TRBJ2-6 | TRBV6-2/TRBV6-3 | . | . | CASSPYPSGANVLTF | TGTGCCAGCAGTCCTTACCCATCTGGGGCCAACGTCCTGACTTTC
TRBJ2-3 | TRBV5-1 | . | . | CASSLTGRSTDTQYF | TGCGCCAGCAGCTTGACAGGGCGTTCTACAGATACGCAGTATTTT
TRBJ1-2 | TRBV10-2 | few | . | CASGRDTDYGYTF | TGCGCCAGCGGCCGGGACACGGACTATGGCTACACCTTC
TRBJ2-1 | TRBV7-9 | few | TRBD1 | CASRSYRGRSYNEQFF | TGTGCCAGCCGCTCATACAGGGGAAGGTCCTACAATGAGCAGTTCTTC
TRBJ2-7 | TRBV10-3 | few | . | CAISGERASEQYF | TGTGCCATCAGTGGAGAGCGTGCCTCCGAGCAGTACTTC
TRBJ2-1 | TRBV12-3/TRBV12-4 | many | . | CASSETGPPYNEQFF | TGTGCCAGCAGTGAAACAGGTCCCCCCTACAATGAGCAGTTCTTC
TRBJ1-6 | TRBV7-6 | . | TRBD1 | CASSLVGQYNSPLHF | TGTGCCAGCAGTCTCGTGGGACAGTATAATTCACCCCTCCACTTT
TRBJ2-2 | TRBV29-1 | few | TRBD2 | CSAKRPSSGRSSGELFF | TGCAGCGCCAAGAGACCGTCTAGCGGGAGGTCTTCCGGGGAGCTGTTTTTT
TRBJ1-1 | TRBV6-2/TRBV6-3 | . | . | CASSYRKGSEAFF | TGTGCCAGCAGTTATCGGAAAGGGTCTGAAGCTTTCTTT
TRBJ2-6 | TRBV12-3/TRBV12-4 | many | . | CASSLVGAKGANVLTF | TGTGCCAGCAGTTTAGTGGGGGCGAAAGGGGCCAACGTCCTGACTTTC
TRBJ2-4 | TRBV7-8 | few | . | CASRGGNIQYF | TGTGCCTCGAGGGGGGGAAACATTCAGTACTTC
TRBJ2-1 | TRBV9 | many | TRBD2 | CASSAPGTSYNEQFF | TGTGCCAGCAGCGCCCCCGGGACTAGCTACAATGAGCAGTTCTTC
TRBJ1-2 | TRBV5-5 | few | . | CASSSPGGGANYGYTF | TGTGCCAGCAGCTCCCCAGGTGGTGGAGCTAACTATGGCTACACCTTC
TRBJ1-2 | TRBV10-3 | few | . | CAISKSRDPEDGYTF | TGTGCCATCAGTAAGAGCCGGGACCCTGAGGATGGCTACACCTTC
TRBJ2-1 | TRBV18 | . | . | CASSPQGPGSYNEQFF | TGTGCCAGCTCACCACAAGGGCCAGGGTCCTACAATGAGCAGTTCTTC
TRBJ2-5 | TRBV5-1 | . | . | CASSLAGPRETQYF | TGCGCCAGCAGCTTGGCCGGGCCGAGGGAGACCCAGTACTTC
TRBJ2-1 | TRBV24-1 | . | TRBD2 | CASDGGDENEQFF | TGTGCCTCTGACGGGGGGGATGAGAATGAGCAGTTCTTC
TRBJ1-3 | TRBV27 | . | . | CASPRRLSGNTIYF | TGTGCCAGCCCAAGAAGGCTCTCTGGAAACACCATATATTTT
TRBJ2-1 | TRBV20-1 | few | . | CSASPGYEQFF | TGCAGTGCTAGCCCAGGCTATGAGCAGTTCTTC
TRBJ2-3 | TRBV20-1 | few | TRBD1 | CSASSAGQGFTDTQYF | TGCAGTGCATCGTCGGCGGGACAGGGGTTCACAGATACGCAGTATTTT
TRBJ2-5 | TRBV20-1 | few | . | CSARPVGTQYF | TGCAGTGCTAGACCCGTGGGGACCCAGTACTTC
TRBJ2-1 | TRBV5-5 | . | TRBD2 | CASSLGLLAGGGSEQFF | TGTGCCAGCAGCCTCGGCCTACTAGCGGGGGGCGGCAGTGAGCAGTTCTTC
TRBJ2-2 | TRBV10-3 | . | . | CAISESPRTDPNTGELFF | TGTGCCATCAGTGAGTCCCCTCGTACCGACCCGAACACCGGGGAGCTGTTTTTT
TRBJ1-1 | TRBV6-1 | few | TRBD1 | CASSWEGAANTEAFF | TGTGCCAGCAGCTGGGAGGGGGCGGCGAACACTGAAGCTTTCTTT